This T cell receptor (beta chain) stems from a study of beta chain features in type 1 diabetes. Study-wide findings and caveats: When VDJ junctions were examined, type 1 diabetes patients showed fewer insertions and more deletions. When Type 1 diabetes patients were examined, their TCRB CDR3s proved moderately but significantly shorter in all four CD4+ subsets.

The CDR3 is 15 amino acids. Germline CDR1 SGDLS, CDR2 YYNGEE. Isolated RNA was reverse transcribed in full, so expressed TCRB transcripts were sequenced. TCRdb keeps only in-frame clones here, not all; method: immunoSEQ multiplex PCR. The sample holds 150,000 to 200,000 clones, roughly 60% seen once. Concerning this clone itself: Its antigen is undetermined.

The collection from each donor was one heparinised blood draw averaging roughly 100 mL. Source material: naive CD4+ T cells from blood. This chain joins TRBV9 and TRBJ2-5; 7 nucleotides agree with TRBD1. The J call may be faulty, since TRBJ2-7 better matches the DNA end. The TCR was taken from a man in his thirties or forties with type 1 diabetes. The CDR3 loop is CASSVGQGDSYEQYF. The DNA of the CDR3 is TGTGCCAGCAGCGTAGGACAGGGCGACTCCTACGAGCAGTACTTC.